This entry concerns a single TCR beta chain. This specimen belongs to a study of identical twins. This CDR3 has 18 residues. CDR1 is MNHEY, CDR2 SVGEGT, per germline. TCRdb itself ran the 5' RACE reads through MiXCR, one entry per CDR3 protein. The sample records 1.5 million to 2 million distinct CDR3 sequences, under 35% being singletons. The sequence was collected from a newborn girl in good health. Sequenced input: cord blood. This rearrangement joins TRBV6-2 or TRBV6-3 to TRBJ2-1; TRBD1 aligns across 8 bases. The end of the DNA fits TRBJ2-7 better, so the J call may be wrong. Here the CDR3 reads CASSYSKLAGGSYNEQYF. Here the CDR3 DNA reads TGTGCCAGCAGTTACTCGAAGTTGGCAGGGGGCTCCTACAATGAGCAGTACTTC.